What follows are 15 T cell receptor beta chains derived from one specimen sequenced in a study of CD8 T cells in ankylosing spondylitis (dated by TCRdb to about 2017). Library preparation used 5' RACE. The run used an Illumina MiSeq. TCRdb redid the processing of the public reads, applying fastp at Q25 and MiXCR, and retained in-frame beta chains. One record per CDR3 amino acid sequence lists the most common genes and DNA. This sample gives about 24,000 distinct CDR3 sequences in total; roughly 13% of them show up just once. In total, the top ten clones hold 30% to 35% of the sample. The sample comprised blood. These receptors were collected from a male donor with ankylosing spondylitis or in good health (not recorded which).

This clonotype was counted only a few times. The V gene is TRBV29-1, the J gene TRBJ2-2, with a possible D match to TRBD1 (5 bases). CDR1 is SQVTM and CDR2 is ANQGSEA in the germline V gene. V gave up 7 bases and J gave up 5 bases, with 11 bases separating them. The length of the CDR3 is 12 residues. The chain's CDR3 is CSDRQYTGELFF. The CDR3 region has the DNA TGCAGCGACAGGCAGTATACCGGGGAGCTGTTTTTT.

This clonotype has at least ten counts. The chain carries TRBV6-2 or TRBV6-3 and TRBJ2-1, with D unresolved. The ends were cut back, 4 bases at V and 6 bases at J, with 22 bases in the middle. The CDR3 runs 17 residues. Germline V gene sequence: CDR1 MNHEY, CDR2 SVGEGT. The CDR3 DNA follows: TGTGCCAGCAGTTCCGCCAATCAGGCCACGGCGATCAATGAGCAGTTCTTC. Its protein is CASSSANQATAINEQFF.

This clonotype came up a few times. The rearrangement joins TRBV6-2 or TRBV6-3 to TRBJ2-5; TRBD1 agrees at 7 bases. Trimming took 6 bases from V and 3 from J; bases not matched to a gene: 7. Per germline, CDR1 MNHEY and CDR2 SVGEGT. The CDR3 loop spans 14 amino acids. The CDR3 loop is CASSRRQGKETQYF. For the CDR3, the DNA is TGTGCCAGCAGCCGAAGACAGGGAAAAGAGACCCAGTACTTC.

There are a few counts of this clonotype. The rearrangement joins TRBV5-1 to TRBJ2-2, with no clear D. Trimming stripped 3 bases from V and 6 bases from J, with 12 bases between. Germline CDR1 reads SGHRS; CDR2 reads YFSETQ. CDR3 length: 14 residues. As DNA, the CDR3 is TGCGCCAGCAGCTACACTCAGGAGTCCGGGGAGCTGTTTTTT. Translating gives CASSYTQESGELFF.

The rearrangement links TRBV7-6 to TRBJ2-6, with TRBD2 as a possible D gene (5 bases). Germline CDR1 SGHVS, CDR2 FNYEAQ. The V and J ends lost 5 bases and 4 bases respectively, with 15 bases between them. The CDR3 spans 16 residues. The CDR3 region is CASSARSGDGANVLTF. CDR3 bases: TGTGCCAGCAGCGCGCGAAGCGGTGACGGGGCCAACGTCCTGACTTTC.

This clonotype was seen ten or more times. The rearrangement links TRBV29-1 to TRBJ2-2; no clear D gene. Trimming took 2 bases from V and 2 from J, leaving 15 bases between them. The CDR3 spans 16 residues. CDR1 SQVTM and CDR2 ANQGSEA come from the germline V gene. CDR3 region: CSVELGVLSNTGELFF. CDR3 DNA sequence: TGCAGCGTTGAACTTGGTGTATTGAGTAACACCGGGGAGCTGTTTTTT.

This clonotype occurred a few times. The chain couples TRBV20-1 to TRBJ2-1; TRBD2 agrees at 9 bases. Germline CDR1 DFQATT, CDR2 SNEGSKA (reference sequence). The junction had 10 bases not matched to a gene; V was cut back by 7 bases and J by 9 bases. CDR3 size: 13 residues. The CDR3 here is CSVLLRGGGEQFF. The CDR3 nucleotides read TGCAGTGTGCTTTTGCGGGGGGGCGGTGAGCAGTTCTTC.

This clonotype has only a few counts. J is TRBJ2-2 and V is TRBV4-3, with D possibly being TRBD1 (5 bases). Trimming pared 2 bases from V and 0 bases from J, leaving 10 bases between. CDR3 length equals 16 residues. CDR1 and CDR2 (germline): LGHNA, YSLEER. The DNA of the CDR3 is TGCGCCAGCAGCCAAACTGACAGCGCGAACACCGGGGAGCTGTTTTTT. Amino acids: CASSQTDSANTGELFF.

The chain couples TRBV12-3 or TRBV12-4 to TRBJ2-1; 12 positions agree with TRBD2. V gave up 6 bases and J gave up 6 bases; unmatched junction bases: 6. The CDR3 contains 15 residues. CDR3 loop: CASRRILAGGNEQFF. As DNA, the CDR3 is TGTGCCAGCAGACGCATACTAGCGGGGGGCAATGAGCAGTTCTTC.

This clonotype came up many times. The chain couples TRBV5-1 to TRBJ2-1; D is unresolved. Deletions cut 0 bases from V and 0 bases from J, with 7 bases between. The CDR3 is 15 residues long. CDR1 and CDR2 from the germline V gene are SGHRS and YFSETQ. In nucleotides, the CDR3 is TGCGCCAGCAGCTTGGGTATTAGCTCCTACAATGAGCAGTTCTTC. It yields the protein CASSLGISSYNEQFF.

This clonotype has only a few counts. The chain combines TRBV12-3 or TRBV12-4 with TRBJ2-3; the D is unclear. V lost 2 bases and J lost 1, with 7 bases in between. The CDR3 length is 14 residues. CDR3 DNA: TGTGCCAGCAGTTTACTACGGGGCACAGATACGCAGTATTTT. Translation: CASSLLRGTDTQYF.

This clonotype was detected a few times. The rearrangement uses TRBV7-3 and TRBJ2-1; D may be TRBD1 (5 bases). Germline assignment: CDR1 SGHTA and CDR2 FQGTGA. The CDR3 is 15 amino acids. Trimming cost V 0 bases and J 9 bases, with 15 bases left between them. The CDR3, as DNA: TGTGCCAGCAGCTTAACTAGGCAGGGAAACAGTGAGCAGTTCTTC. Protein sequence: CASSLTRQGNSEQFF.

This clonotype was recorded many times. The chain links TRBV25-1 to TRBJ2-7; unclear D gene. This CDR3 contains 13 residues. From germline, CDR1 is MGHDK and CDR2 SYGVNS. V shed 0 bases and J shed 3 bases, with 6 bases lying between them. The CDR3 nucleotides read TGTGCCAGCAGTGAATACGGTAGCTACGAGCAGTACGTC. It encodes CASSEYGSYEQYV.

This clonotype was found many times. The chain links TRBV7-9 to TRBJ2-1, with 13 bases that match TRBD2. After removal of 6 bases from V and 7 bases from J, the junction contained 6 bases not matched to a gene. CDR1 and CDR2 from the germline V gene are SEHNR and FQNEAQ (reference sequence). The CDR3 extends over 15 amino acids. CDR3 sequence: CASSPGLAGENEQFF. Written as DNA, the CDR3 is TGTGCCAGCAGTCCAGGACTAGCGGGAGAGAATGAGCAGTTCTTC.

Ten or more counts support this clonotype. J is TRBJ1-4 and V is TRBV29-1; TRBD1 is a possible D gene (6 bases). Germline values: CDR1 SQVTM, CDR2 ANQGSEA. Trimming pared 1 base from V and 4 bases from J, leaving 10 bases between. The CDR3 loop spans 14 amino acids. CDR3 sequence: CSVEGSGDNEKLFF. In DNA form, the CDR3 reads TGCAGCGTTGAAGGGTCAGGGGATAATGAAAAACTGTTTTTT.